Below, 12 T cell receptor beta chains from the same sample are listed, as sequenced in a study of spatial heterogeneity in lung cancer. Time point meaning: blood at routine non-recurrence follow-up after resection. TCRdb used MiXCR to reprocess the 5' RACE reads, holding one entry per CDR3 protein. The sample carries tens of thousands of distinct CDR3 sequences, around 9.3% recorded once. Material: PBMCs, obtained at follow-up. These TCRs come from a female donor with early-stage non-small cell lung cancer.

About this clonotype itself: This may be a read error: a much more frequent sequence differs by one nucleotide. The chain recombines TRBV7-8 with TRBJ1-3, with D perhaps TRBD1 (6 bases). Trimming left V 5 bases short and J 0 bases short, with 8 bases between. The CDR3 is 14 amino acids. Germline V lookup: CDR1 SGHVS, CDR2 FQNEAQ. The CDR3 protein is CASSRTDSGNTIYF. The CDR3 nucleotides are TGTGCCAGCAGCCGGACAGACTCTGGAAACACCATATATTTT.

This clonotype was seen at least ten times. The rearrangement links TRBV12-3 or TRBV12-4 to TRBJ2-2, with a possible D match to TRBD1 (6 bases). Trimming stripped 8 bases from V and 10 bases from J, with 23 bases between. The CDR3 length is 15 residues. The CDR3 region is CASAGWGQGYEELFF. CDR3 coding DNA: TGTGCCAGCGCCGGTTGGGGGCAGGGATATGAGGAGCTGTTTTTT.

This clonotype was seen repeatedly, ten times or more. The rearrangement joins TRBV4-2 to TRBJ2-3; unclear D gene. The length of the CDR3 is 17 residues. CDR1 is LGHNA and CDR2 is YNFKEQ in the germline V gene. Trimming stripped 0 bases from V and 2 bases from J, with 15 bases between. The CDR3 spells CASSQDMRSKNTDTQYF. CDR3 bases: TGTGCCAGCAGCCAAGATATGCGGAGTAAGAACACAGATACGCAGTATTTT.

In this sample, this clonotype turned up many times. The rearrangement uses TRBV7-9 and TRBJ1-3; D not certain. This CDR3 is built from 13 residues. V was clipped by 5 bases and J by 4 bases, with 9 bases between them. The germline gives CDR1 SEHNR, CDR2 FQNEAQ (reference sequence). The CDR3 nucleotides read TGTGCCAGCAGCCCCGCAACAGGAAACACCATATATTTT. Translating gives CASSPATGNTIYF.

The J gene is TRBJ2-1, the V gene TRBV2; D remains unclear. CDR3 length: 15 residues. V lost 3 bases to trimming and J lost 6 bases, with 15 bases between them. Germline CDR1 reads SNHLY; CDR2 reads FYNNEI. Here the CDR3 reads CASSDPTAVANEQFF. The CDR3 DNA reads TGTGCCAGCAGTGACCCCACGGCTGTGGCCAATGAGCAGTTCTTC.

This clonotype showed up many times. The chain combines TRBV7-9 with TRBJ2-2; maybe TRBD1 (5 bases). CDR1 and CDR2 (germline): SEHNR, FQNEAQ (reference sequence). The CDR3 has 16 residues. The ends were cut back, 5 bases at V and 0 bases at J, with 13 bases in the middle. CDR3 in amino acids: CASSIVGATNTGELFF. The DNA of the CDR3 is TGTGCCAGCAGCATTGTAGGGGCTACGAACACCGGGGAGCTGTTTTTT.

J is TRBJ1-4 and V is TRBV28, with D perhaps matching TRBD1 (5 bases). Germline V CDR1 and CDR2: MDHEN, SYDVKM. The CDR3 is 15 residues long. V lost 5 bases to trimming and J lost 4 bases, with 14 bases between them. As DNA, the CDR3 is TGTGCCAGCAGTCCCCAGGACATTTTTAATGAAAAACTGTTTTTT. Its translation: CASSPQDIFNEKLFF. Full variable domain (missing parts from reference TRBV28 and TRBJ1-4): DVKVTQSSRYLVKRTGEKVFLECVQDMDHENMFWYRQDPGLGLRLIYFSYDVKMKEKGDIPEGYSVSREKKERFSLILESASTNQTSMYLCASSPQDIFNEKLFFGSGTQLSVL.

In this sample, this clonotype turned up many times. The gene calls are TRBV12-3 or TRBV12-4 and TRBJ1-1; 7 bases map to TRBD1. The CDR3 runs to 14 residues. V lost 3 bases and J lost 1; bases outside the gene matches: 2. In nucleotides, the CDR3 is TGTGCCAGCAGTTTCGACAGGGCGAACACTGAAGCTTTCTTT. Its protein product is CASSFDRANTEAFF.

The CDR3, as DNA: TGTGCCAGCAGTTTAAATACGCCCACAGATACGCAGTATTTT. This codes for CASSLNTPTDTQYF. The V gene is TRBV12-3 or TRBV12-4, the J gene TRBJ2-3; D gene ambiguous. Deletions cut 2 bases from V and 2 bases from J, with 8 bases between. The CDR3 loop spans 14 amino acids.

Here the CDR3 DNA reads TGTGCCAGCAGCTTAGCTGGTGGAAGGGTTACTGAAGCTTTCTTT. This codes for CASSLAGGRVTEAFF. This chain uses TRBV7-8 with TRBJ1-1; D call uncertain. Germline CDR1 and CDR2: SGHVS and FQNEAQ. V was cut by 0 bases and J by 5 bases, with 13 bases left in between. The CDR3 is 15 amino acids.

This clonotype was counted a few times. V gene TRBV7-7 combines with J gene TRBJ2-5, with D perhaps TRBD2 (6 bases). V was cut by 4 bases and J by 5 bases, with 17 bases left in between. CDR1 is SSHAT and CDR2 is FNYEAQ in the germline V gene (reference sequence). The CDR3 runs to 15 residues. CDR3 bases: TGTGCCAGCAGCTCCCGGGGAGGCGAGGAGGAGACCCAGTACTTC. Translated: CASSSRGGEEETQYF.

This clonotype was found a few times. The J gene is TRBJ1-1, the V gene TRBV21-1. TRBV21-1 is noted as a pseudogene. The CDR3 is made up of 12 amino acids. The CDR3 reads CASSKGITEAFF. CDR3 nucleotides: TGTGCCAGCAGCAAGGGGATCACTGAAGCTTTCTTT.